This TCR beta chain came from a study of cytomegalovirus exposure and HLA in healthy donors. Across the study: Among the 398 genotyped donors, over 70% were placed in the Caucasian-associated ancestry cluster. Broader study findings: Later analysis showed TCR association rates varying by HLA locus, highest for DRB1 and lowest for HLA-C.

With V trimmed by 7 bases and J by 4 bases, 13 bases remained unmatched. From germline, CDR1 is SGHRS and CDR2 YFSETQ. This CDR3 is 15 amino acids long. PCR was performed using 60 Vbeta and 13 Jbeta primers. Assay used: immunoSEQ multiplex PCR; TCRdb lists only in-frame clones, some missing. In the table there are almost 200,000 clones, roughly 77% of which are singletons. Donors in the study were healthy people who gave bone marrow. Note on this clone: Its antigen is currently unknown.

The chain carries TRBV5-1 and TRBJ2-5; 7 bases align to TRBD1. The origin of this receptor is a male donor in good health and CMV-seropositive. Specimen: PBMCs. In nucleotides, the CDR3 is TGCGCCAGCTACATGACGTTGACAGGGACAGAGACCCAGTACTTC. Protein: CASYMTLTGTETQYF.